A single sample gave rise to the 21 T cell receptor beta chains below, sequenced in a study of siplizumab effects on memory and regulatory T cells. The method was immunoSEQ multiplex PCR; TCRdb's version includes in-frame clones alone and lacks a portion of them. The data contain around 83,000 clones, approximately 90% of them singletons. The sequenced sample consisted of CD4+ T cells sorted from blood. These receptors were taken from a human donor in good health.

This clone was seen a single time. J is TRBJ2-7 and V is TRBV14; D not resolved. CDR1 and CDR2 (germline): SGHDN, FVKESK. The CDR3 is 15 amino acids. V gave up 0 bases and J gave up 0 bases, with 9 bases separating them. This CDR3 reads CASSQDHLFSYEQYF. The CDR3 DNA follows: TGTGCCAGCAGCCAAGATCACTTATTCTCCTACGAGCAGTACTTC.

This sequence joins TRBV6-5 and TRBJ2-7; 13 nucleotides agree with TRBD2. The CDR3 runs to 15 residues. V trimming: 6 bases; J trimming: 5 bases; junction bases outside the gene matches: 7. Germline CDR1 is MNHEY and CDR2 is SVGAGI. For the CDR3, the DNA is TGTGCCAGCAGAAAAACTAGCGGGAGGGCCAACGAGCAGTACTTC. It codes for CASRKTSGRANEQYF.

V is TRBV29-1 and J is TRBJ2-1; no reliable D call. This CDR3 is built from 13 residues. Trimming shortened V by 0 bases and J by 11 bases, and 14 bases separated the two germline ends. CDR1 is SQVTM and CDR2 is ANQGSEA in the germline V gene. The CDR3 DNA is TGCAGCGTTGAAGATGGTCCTACGCGGAAGCAGTTCTTC. Translated, it gives CSVEDGPTRKQFF.

This clone was detected once. The V call is TRBV19, the J call TRBJ1-2; 7 positions match TRBD1. V shed 5 bases and J 2 bases; nucleotides not matched to a gene: 8. The CDR3 consists of 15 residues. The germline V gene has CDR1 LNHDA and CDR2 SQIVND (reference sequence). The CDR3 coding sequence is TGTGCCAGTAGTGCCCCCCGACAGGGAAACTATGGCTACACCTTC. This gives the protein CASSAPRQGNYGYTF.

The genes are TRBV7-2 and TRBJ2-2; D not certain. Germline CDR1 reads SGHTA; CDR2 reads FQGNSA. CDR3 length: 16 amino acids. V lost 1 base and J 4 bases, leaving 13 bases between the germline ends. CDR3 DNA: TGTGCCAGCAGCTTAGTACCCTCCACATTCACCGGGGAGCTGTTTTTT. This sequence encodes CASSLVPSTFTGELFF.

The chain uses TRBV28 and TRBJ1-3; D is undetermined. Trimming removed 1 base at V and 1 base at J, with 11 bases between. The CDR3 covers 16 residues. The germline gives CDR1 MDHEN, CDR2 SYDVKM. The CDR3: CASSLLQRLSGNTIYF. Written as DNA, the CDR3 is TGTGCCAGCAGTTTATTGCAACGGTTGTCTGGAAACACCATATATTTT.

The gene calls are TRBV28 and TRBJ2-2; TRBD2 matches 7 bases. V was clipped by 3 bases and J by 0 bases; unmatched bases: 1. The length of the CDR3 is 15 residues. Germline-derived CDR1 and CDR2 are MDHEN and SYDVKM. CDR3: CASSLAGANTGELFF. CDR3 DNA: TGTGCCAGCAGTTTGGCGGGAGCGAACACCGGGGAGCTGTTTTTT.

The chain's CDR3 is CASSRSSTFYEQYF. As DNA, the CDR3 is TGCGCCAGCAGCCGTTCCAGCACCTTTTACGAGCAGTACTTC. V and J are TRBV4-3 and TRBJ2-7; D is unclear. In germline, CDR1 is LGHNA, CDR2 YSLEER. Between the trimmed V and J ends, which lost 4 bases and 4 bases, there was a span of 14 bases. There are 14 residues in the CDR3.

The DNA of the CDR3 is TGTGCCAGCGGTTATCCGGACAGGGTGAGGGCCACCATATATTTT. Protein: CASGYPDRVRATIYF. The chain couples TRBV2 to TRBJ1-3, with 8 nucleotides matching TRBD1. CDR3 length: 15 residues. CDR1 and CDR2 (germline): SNHLY, FYNNEI. Trimming took 8 bases from V and 9 from J; bases not matched to a gene: 15.

This clone was observed a handful of times. The chain links TRBV28 to TRBJ2-1; D gene ambiguous. This CDR3 comprises 14 residues. Germline lookup yields CDR1 MDHEN and CDR2 SYDVKM. Trimming took off 2 bases at V and 6 bases at J, with 11 bases between the two ends. The CDR3 region is CASSLVPTRNEQFF. The CDR3 bases are TGTGCCAGCAGTTTAGTACCTACCCGCAATGAGCAGTTCTTC.

This sequence joins TRBV19 and TRBJ2-1; 7 bases fit TRBD2. The CDR3 consists of 14 residues. Trimming at V came to 5 bases and at J to 3 bases, leaving 4 bases not matched to a gene. CDR1 is LNHDA and CDR2 is SQIVND in the germline V gene (reference sequence). The CDR3: CASSRLADYNEQFF. CDR3 coding DNA: TGTGCCAGTAGTCGCCTAGCGGACTACAATGAGCAGTTCTTC.

The chain employs TRBV6-1 and TRBJ2-7; tentative D call: TRBD1 (5 bases). The CDR3 runs 15 residues. Germline CDR1 and CDR2: MNHNS and SASEGT. The V and J ends lost 7 bases and 3 bases respectively, with 19 bases between them. The CDR3 loop reads CASIRSPRALYEQYF. In DNA, the CDR3 is TGTGCCAGCATCCGCTCACCCAGGGCCCTCTACGAGCAGTACTTC.

The gene calls are TRBV30 and TRBJ2-2; D is ambiguous. V lost 0 bases to trimming and J lost 2 bases, with 4 bases between them. CDR1 GTSNPN and CDR2 SVGIG come from the germline V gene (reference sequence). There are 13 residues in the CDR3. CDR3 sequence reads: CAWSVGNTGELFF. CDR3 bases: TGTGCCTGGAGTGTAGGCAACACCGGGGAGCTGTTTTTT. Combining the CDR3 with reference TRBV30 and TRBJ2-2 gives the whole variable domain SQTIHQWPATLVQPVGSPLSLECTVEGTSNPNLYWYRQAAGRGLQLLFYSVGIGQISSEVPQNLSASRPQDRQFILSSKKLLLSDSGFYLCAWSVGNTGELFFGEGSRLTVL.

The chain couples TRBV19 to TRBJ2-1; 9 nucleotides agree with TRBD2. J lost 7 bases, V lost 5 bases, and 6 bases had no gene match. Germline V lookup: CDR1 LNHDA, CDR2 SQIVND (reference sequence). This CDR3 is 14 amino acids long. DNA for the CDR3: TGTGCCAGTAGTTTCGGGACTAGCAGGAATGAGCAGTTCTTC. Its translation: CASSFGTSRNEQFF.

The rearrangement links TRBV5-4 to TRBJ2-7; D is perhaps TRBD1 (5 bases). The CDR3 is 15 residues long. Germline CDR1 and CDR2: SGHNT and YYREEE (reference sequence). Between the trimmed V and J ends, which lost 4 bases and 0 bases, there was a span of 14 bases. CDR3 DNA: TGTGCCAGCAGCAAACCCTGGCAGGGCTCCTACGAGCAGTACTTC. Protein: CASSKPWQGSYEQYF.

As to this clone: It differs at one base from a far larger clone, so likely a read error. The chain combines TRBV28 with TRBJ1-1; 10 bases are shared with TRBD1. Germline loops: CDR1 MDHEN, CDR2 SYDVKM. CDR3 length: 17 residues. CDR3 in amino acids: CASSTTKRTGGNTKAFF. CDR3 DNA sequence: TGTGCCAGCAGTACCACCAAAAGGACAGGGGGGAACACTAAAGCTTTCTTT.

CDR3: CASSSTGSAYEQYF. The CDR3 DNA sequence: TGTGCCAGCAGCTCGACCGGGTCCGCCTACGAGCAGTACTTC. The V call is TRBV7-2, the J call TRBJ2-7; D not resolved. This CDR3 has 14 amino acids. V was pared by 4 bases and J by 2 bases, with 12 bases between. Per the germline V gene, CDR1 is SGHTA and CDR2 is FQGNSA.

This clone was recorded only once. The V gene is TRBV10-1, the J gene TRBJ2-4; TRBD1 matches at 7 bases. V was clipped by 8 bases and J by 6 bases; unmatched bases: 7. Germline values: CDR1 WNHNN, CDR2 SYGVQD (reference sequence). This CDR3 spans 13 amino acids. The CDR3 nucleotides are TGCGCCAGCTGGAACAGGGGAGTAAACATTCAGTACTTC. Translating it yields CASWNRGVNIQYF.

V usage is TRBV6-5 and J usage is TRBJ1-1; the D gene is possibly TRBD1 (5 bases). Per the germline V gene, CDR1 is MNHEY and CDR2 is SVGAGI. V was pared by 10 bases and J by 1 base, with 19 bases between. The CDR3 sequence is 15 residues long. The CDR3 sequence is CATQRGLIQNTEAFF. In DNA, the CDR3 is TGTGCCACCCAACGGGGGTTAATTCAGAACACTGAAGCTTTCTTT.

The chain couples TRBV5-8 to TRBJ1-5, with a weak D call TRBD1 (6 bases). CDR1 and CDR2 from the germline V gene are SGHTS and YDEGEE. The CDR3 is made up of 17 amino acids. The germline V and J ends were trimmed by 6 bases and 4 bases, with 23 bases remaining between them. This CDR3 reads CASTPIRGAVFNQPQHF. CDR3 nucleotide sequence: TGTGCCAGCACCCCAATTCGGGGGGCTGTTTTTAATCAGCCCCAGCATTTT. Together with reference TRBV5-8 and TRBJ1-5, the CDR3 gives the full variable domain: EAGVTQSPTHLIKTRGQQATLRCSPISGHTSVYWYQQALGLGLQFLLWYDEGEERNRGNFPPRFSGRQFPNYSSELNVNALELEDSALYLCASTPIRGAVFNQPQHFGDGTRLSIL.

This chain connects TRBV7-8 to TRBJ1-1, with TRBD1 matching 7 bases. V was clipped by 0 bases and J by 1 base; unmatched bases: 8. This CDR3 is 17 amino acids long. Looked up from germline, CDR1 is SGHVS and CDR2 is FQNEAQ. This CDR3 is CASSLAPEGAGNTEAFF. The CDR3 nucleotides read TGTGCCAGCAGCTTAGCGCCGGAGGGGGCCGGGAACACTGAAGCTTTCTTT.